The rows below give T cell receptor beta chains drawn from one sample of a study of shared clonotypes between healthy human individuals. Some clones are missing from TCRdb's copy, which holds only in-frame ones; the method was immunoSEQ multiplex PCR. In the table there are 2 million to 3 million clones, approximately 94% of which are singletons. The sequenced material came from naive CD4+ T cells from PBMCs. These receptors all come from a man aged 18 to 29 in good health. Some clones in this sample may be carry-over from other donors' samples. Both conserved end residues are part of each CDR3. The D gene is left open where the match is weak. Some rows have no size entry. The others give once, few or many, or a class for an expanded clone.

DNA: TGTGCCAGCAGTGAGATGAGGGGACAGGGCTATCAGCCCCAGCATTTT
CDR3: CASSEMRGQGYQPQHF
size: .
D: TRBD1
J: TRBJ1-5
V: TRBV6-1

DNA: TGTGCCAGCTTGCCAGGGTTGGCGAACACTGAAGCTTTCTTT
CDR3: CASLPGLANTEAFF
size: .
D: .
J: TRBJ1-1
V: TRBV27

DNA: TGTGCCAGTAGCCCGCGGGGGCGCGTAAACTATGGCTACACCTTC
CDR3: CASSPRGRVNYGYTF
size: .
D: .
J: TRBJ1-2
V: TRBV19

DNA: TGCAGCGTCCAAAACCCGGGGATCTTAGATACGCAGTATTTT
CDR3: CSVQNPGILDTQYF
size: .
D: .
J: TRBJ2-3
V: TRBV29-1

DNA: TGCGCCAGCAGCTTGAGTGGGCAGGGCTCTAGCACAGATACGCAGTATTTT
CDR3: CASSLSGQGSSTDTQYF
size: .
D: .
J: TRBJ2-3
V: TRBV5-1

DNA: TGCGCCAGCAGCCCGGGGATGGACTACCAAGAGACCCAGTACTTC
CDR3: CASSPGMDYQETQYF
size: .
D: .
J: TRBJ2-5
V: TRBV5-1

DNA: TGTGCCAGCAGCTCTTCTGGGGCCAACGTCCTGACTTTC
CDR3: CASSSSGANVLTF
size: .
D: .
J: TRBJ2-6
V: TRBV7-7

DNA: TGTGCCAGCAGCTTCTATGACCAGGGGGCTGGGGCCAACGTCCTGACTTTC
CDR3: CASSFYDQGAGANVLTF
size: .
D: TRBD1
J: TRBJ2-6
V: TRBV7-9

DNA: TGTGCCAGCAGCTTAGGAGGGAGGACAGCTGATACGCAGTATTTT
CDR3: CASSLGGRTADTQYF
size: .
D: .
J: TRBJ2-3
V: TRBV11-2

DNA: TGTGCCAGCAGTGACCCCTCGGGGCTAGCGGGAGGAAGGATGTACGAGCAGTACTTC
CDR3: CASSDPSGLAGGRMYEQYF
size: .
D: TRBD2
J: TRBJ2-7
V: TRBV6-1

DNA: TGTGCCAGCAGTTCCTTAGCGGGAGCAGGAGAGACCCAGTACTTC
CDR3: CASSSLAGAGETQYF
size: .
D: TRBD2
J: TRBJ2-5
V: TRBV28

DNA: TGTGCCAGCAGCGTAGATGGGAACACTGAAGCTTTCTTT
CDR3: CASSVDGNTEAFF
size: .
D: .
J: TRBJ1-1
V: TRBV9

DNA: TGTGCCAGCAATCAATTTGGGGGCACCGGGGGAGAGACCCAGTACTTC
CDR3: CASNQFGGTGGETQYF
size: once
D: .
J: TRBJ2-5
V: TRBV6-6

DNA: TGTGCCAGCAGCAAACTAGCGTTAGGTTCCGGGGAGCTGTTTTTT
CDR3: CASSKLALGSGELFF
size: .
D: TRBD2
J: TRBJ2-2
V: TRBV5-6

DNA: TGTGCCAGTAGTCGAACTCGGGTCCAGCCCCAGCATTTT
CDR3: CASSRTRVQPQHF
size: once
D: .
J: TRBJ1-5
V: TRBV19

DNA: TGTGCCAGCAGTGAAAGGGGACAGGGCCGTCCCCAGTACTTC
CDR3: CASSERGQGRPQYF
size: .
D: TRBD1
J: TRBJ2-5
V: TRBV2

DNA: TGTGCCAGCAGGGAAGACAATCGCAATCAGCCCCAGCATTTT
CDR3: CASREDNRNQPQHF
size: .
D: .
J: TRBJ1-5
V: TRBV5-5

DNA: TGTGCCAGCAGCGCCCTGGGACTCGGGGAAAAACTGTTTTTT
CDR3: CASSALGLGEKLFF
size: few
D: .
J: TRBJ1-4
V: TRBV9

DNA: TGTGCCAGCAAATACACAGGGGCCTCCTACGAGCAGTACTTC
CDR3: CASKYTGASYEQYF
size: .
D: TRBD1
J: TRBJ2-7
V: TRBV27

DNA: TGTGCCAGCTCACCACTCGCGACTAGCGGGAGCCAAGAGACCCAGTACTTC
CDR3: CASSPLATSGSQETQYF
size: .
D: TRBD2
J: TRBJ2-5
V: TRBV18

DNA: TGCGCCAGCAGCTTGATTAGGGACCCCACCTACGAGCAGTACTTC
CDR3: CASSLIRDPTYEQYF
size: once
D: .
J: TRBJ2-7
V: TRBV5-1

DNA: TGTGCCAGCAGTTTGGTTTTGGGGGCAGGGGGCGAACAGCCCCAGCATTTT
CDR3: CASSLVLGAGGEQPQHF
size: once
D: TRBD1
J: TRBJ1-5
V: TRBV28

DNA: TGCGCCAGCGGCCGGGACAGACAATTCACCGGGGAGCTGTTTTTT
CDR3: CASGRDRQFTGELFF
size: .
D: TRBD1
J: TRBJ2-2
V: TRBV5-1

DNA: TGTGCCAGCAGCACTGTGGACAGCAACGAGCAGTACTTC
CDR3: CASSTVDSNEQYF
size: .
D: .
J: TRBJ2-7
V: TRBV5-5

DNA: TGCGCCAGCAGCCCTGAGACAGATACGCAGTATTTT
CDR3: CASSPETDTQYF
size: few
D: .
J: TRBJ2-3
V: TRBV5-1

DNA: TGTGCCAGCAGCTTTACGGGAGGTCAAGAGACCCAGTACTTC
CDR3: CASSFTGGQETQYF
size: .
D: TRBD2
J: TRBJ2-5
V: TRBV7-9

DNA: TGTGCCAGCAGCCCGGATCTGGGTGAGAGGGACATTCAGTACTTC
CDR3: CASSPDLGERDIQYF
size: .
D: .
J: TRBJ2-4
V: TRBV5-6

DNA: TGTGCCAGCAGCGGGGGGTCGGGACACCAAGAGACCCAGTACTTC
CDR3: CASSGGSGHQETQYF
size: .
D: .
J: TRBJ2-5
V: TRBV7-9

DNA: TGTGCCAGCAGTGAGGCGAATAGAGGGACAGGGTCCGGGGAGCTGTTTTTT
CDR3: CASSEANRGTGSGELFF
size: .
D: TRBD1
J: TRBJ2-2
V: TRBV6-1